This paragraph reports one TCR beta chain. The germline V and J ends were trimmed by 2 bases and 1 base, with 22 bases remaining between them. CDR1 is MDHEN and CDR2 is SYDVKM in the germline V gene. This CDR3 has 19 amino acids. As to time point: baseline, week 1 (first vaccination visit). As to treatment: pre-vaccination baseline after standard-of-care therapy. Produced via immunoSEQ multiplex PCR; TCRdb's table is partial and in-frame only. The sample yields about 96,000 clones, about 82% seen once. The data derive from a study of a mutant IDH1 vaccine in newly diagnosed glioma. Across the study: Treated patients comprised around 60% males and approximately 40% females, mean age around 40 years.

The specimen comprised PBMCs, sampled from a glioma patient treated with radiotherapy, temozolomide or both. This sequence originates from a man aged 35-49 years with glioma. The gene calls are TRBV28 and TRBJ2-3, with D perhaps TRBD2 (6 bases). CDR3 in amino acids: CASSLTDREWALGTDTQYF. CDR3 bases: TGTGCCAGCAGTTTAACGGATCGGGAGTGGGCCTTGGGCACAGATACGCAGTATTTT.